The present T cell receptor (beta chain) was sequenced within a study of blood T cell repertoires in COVID-19. Only in-frame clones appear in the TCRdb table, and some are missing; sequencing was by immunoSEQ multiplex PCR. The sample yields some 340,000 clones, approximately 87% seen once. The table lists this clone with a count of one. V was pared by 4 bases and J by 1 base, with 10 bases between. This CDR3 is built from 14 residues. The germline V gene has CDR1 MDHEN and CDR2 SYDVKM. The receptor comes from a woman aged 30 to 39 who had recovered from COVID-19. The chain employs TRBV28 and TRBJ1-2; D remains ambiguous. What was sequenced was PBMCs or T cells enriched from blood (not recorded which). The CDR3 reads CASSSGEGNYGYTF. The CDR3 DNA is TGTGCCAGCAGTTCCGGGGAGGGTAACTATGGCTACACCTTC.